This is a list of T cell receptor beta chains from one sample in a study of T cell clonotyping in hematopoietic cell transplantation. Generated by immunoSEQ multiplex PCR, the TCRdb table keeps only in-frame clones and is missing some. The repertoire holds 25,000 to 30,000 clones, with roughly nine tenths as singletons. The source was PBMCs, collected 100 days after allogeneic stem cell transplant. The source is a female patient in her fifties or sixties who had an allogeneic stem cell transplant from a related donor, so the T cells may come from the graft donor. Some clones in this sample may be carry-over from other donors' samples. Each CDR3 is given with its conserved first and last residue. The D gene is left open where the match is weak. A clone size is listed for some rows: how often the clone was seen (once, few, many), or a class if it is expanded.

TRBD1	TRBV7-2	.	TRBJ2-2	TGTGCCAGCAGCTGGAAACAGGGGGACACCGGGGAGCTGTTTTTT	CASSWKQGDTGELFF
.	TRBV7-9	.	TRBJ1-2	TGTGCCAGCAGCTTAGCGGGGCGCCGGGAGGGCTACACCTTC	CASSLAGRREGYTF
.	TRBV6-1	.	TRBJ1-2	TGTGCCAGCAGTGATCCGAACAGCGTCTATGGCTACACCTTC	CASSDPNSVYGYTF
.	TRBV19	.	TRBJ1-5	TGTGCCAGTAGTCCCCCCCAATCGGGTCCTAATCAGCCCCAGCATTTT	CASSPPQSGPNQPQHF
TRBD1	TRBV27	once	TRBJ1-2	TGTGCCAGCAGTTTAGGGGGGTGGGACAGGGGGGACTATGGCTACACCTTC	CASSLGGWDRGDYGYTF
.	TRBV11-1	.	TRBJ2-7	TGTGCCAGCAGCTCTCCTACAGGGTTCGAGCAGTACTTC	CASSSPTGFEQYF
TRBD2	TRBV6-5	.	TRBJ2-3	TGTGCCAGCAGCCCGGTTTTAGCGGGATTAGATACGCAGTATTTT	CASSPVLAGLDTQYF
.	TRBV4-1	once	TRBJ1-1	TGCGCCAGCACTCTTTCCAGGGGTCTCGAGACTGAAGCTTTCTTT	CASTLSRGLETEAFF
.	TRBV7-8	.	TRBJ1-2	TGTGCCAGCAGCTCCAGTCGGGAGCACCTCGGCTACACCTTC	CASSSSREHLGYTF
TRBD1	TRBV27	.	TRBJ1-2	TGTGCCAGCAGTTCGACAGGGGATGGCTACACCTTC	CASSSTGDGYTF
.	TRBV29-1	.	TRBJ1-4	TGCAGCGTTGCTAACTTTGAAAAACTGTTTTTT	CSVANFEKLFF
.	TRBV7-6	.	TRBJ2-7	TGTGCCAGCAGCTTATCACTAGTAGACGAGCAGTACTTC	CASSLSLVDEQYF
TRBD1	TRBV5-1	.	TRBJ1-2	TGCGCCAGCAGCGGGACGACAGGGGCCGGGGCGGGCTACACCTTC	CASSGTTGAGAGYTF
TRBD2	TRBV6-1	.	TRBJ2-3	TGTGCCAGCAGTGGACTAGCGGGGACCTTCACAGATACGCAGTATTTT	CASSGLAGTFTDTQYF
.	TRBV5-1	.	TRBJ1-5	TGCGCCAGCAGCTTAGGGGCCCTACCCAATCAGCCCCAGCATTTT	CASSLGALPNQPQHF
.	TRBV7-6	.	TRBJ2-3	TGTGCCAGCAGCCCATATCACACAGATACGCAGTATTTT	CASSPYHTDTQYF
TRBD1	TRBV9	.	TRBJ2-2	TGTGCCAGCAGCGAATATCCGGGACAGGCGGCGGGTGGGAACACCGGGGAGCTGTTTTTT	CASSEYPGQAAGGNTGELFF
.	TRBV5-8	.	TRBJ2-7	TGTGCCAGCAGCCCAATGTTAATTCGGGGTGGAGGTAACGAGCAGTACTTC	CASSPMLIRGGGNEQYF
TRBD2	TRBV4-2	.	TRBJ2-1	TGTGCCAGCAGCCAAGCGATCGGCGGGGGGCTCTCCGGTGGGGGGAATGAGCAGTTCTTC	CASSQAIGGGLSGGGNEQFF
.	TRBV4-1	.	TRBJ1-1	TGCGCCAGCAGCCACACCGCAGTTAGGGGTCGAACTGAAGCTTTCTTT	CASSHTAVRGRTEAFF
TRBD1	TRBV10-3	.	TRBJ1-5	TGTGCCATCAGTGCGCAGGGGGTGGATAGCAATCAGCCCCAGCATTTT	CAISAQGVDSNQPQHF
.	TRBV9	.	TRBJ2-5	TGTGCCAGCAGCGTAGAGCCTATAGGTCACCAAGAGACCCAGTACTTC	CASSVEPIGHQETQYF
.	TRBV6-1	once	TRBJ2-1	TGTGCCAGCAGTGACCACCTGAGCTCCTACAATGAGCAGTTCTTC	CASSDHLSSYNEQFF
.	TRBV7-2	.	TRBJ2-7	TGTGCCAGCAGCTTAATCCGACAGGGAGGGAACGAGCAGTACTTC	CASSLIRQGGNEQYF
TRBD2	TRBV2	.	TRBJ2-5	TGTGCCAGCAGTGTGTTAGGGACTAGCCAAGAGACCCAGTACTTC	CASSVLGTSQETQYF
.	TRBV2	.	TRBJ1-4	TGTGCCAGTTCCCCGGTGGCCGCTAATGAAAAACTGTTTTTT	CASSPVAANEKLFF
.	TRBV2	.	TRBJ1-6	TGTGCCAGCAGTCTAGACTCCTTTAATTCACCCCTCCACTTT	CASSLDSFNSPLHF
.	TRBV7-7	.	TRBJ2-3	TGTGCCAGCAGTTGGGGAATGAGCACAGATACGCAGTATTTT	CASSWGMSTDTQYF
TRBD1	TRBV2	.	TRBJ2-2	TGTGCCAGCATTGGGACAGCCACCGGGGAGCTGTTTTTT	CASIGTATGELFF
.	TRBV10-3	.	TRBJ1-5	TGTGCCATCAGGGGTGACACGGCCCAGCCCCAGCATTTT	CAIRGDTAQPQHF
.	TRBV21-1	.	TRBJ2-5	TGTGCCAGCAGCAAAGAGGGGGACCCTCAAGAGACCCAGTACTTC	CASSKEGDPQETQYF
.	TRBV11-2	.	TRBJ1-2	TGTGCCAGCATCGTCCTGGGGAGGAGCTCTAACTATGGCTACACCTTC	CASIVLGRSSNYGYTF
TRBD1	TRBV6-1	once	TRBJ1-5	TGTGCCAGCAGTTCACAGGGGAATAGCAATCAGCCCCAGCATTTT	CASSSQGNSNQPQHF
.	TRBV9	.	TRBJ1-2	TGTGCCAGCAGCGCGTCCCTTAGGGAGTATGGCTACACCTTC	CASSASLREYGYTF
TRBD2	TRBV5-1	.	TRBJ2-2	TGCGCCAGCAGCTTGTCGGGACTAGCGGGGGAGCTGTTTTTT	CASSLSGLAGELFF
TRBD1	TRBV7-3	.	TRBJ2-3	TGTGCCAGCAGCTTCGGACAGGGTGGCACAGATACGCAGTATTTT	CASSFGQGGTDTQYF
.	TRBV7-9	.	TRBJ1-2	TGTGCCAGCAGCAACGAAGGGTATGGCTACACCTTC	CASSNEGYGYTF
.	TRBV10-1	.	TRBJ2-2	TGCGCCAGCAGTGCCTCACAGGGCCCCGGGGAGCTGTTTTTT	CASSASQGPGELFF
.	TRBV6-6	.	TRBJ2-7	TGTGCCAGCAGCCCCAGGCCCGGGGATGAATCCGAGCAGTACTTC	CASSPRPGDESEQYF
.	TRBV6-1	.	TRBJ1-6	TGTGCCAGCAGTGAAGCGCGAAGGGGAGGCTCACCCCTCCACTTT	CASSEARRGGSPLHF